The subject of this entry is one T cell receptor beta chain. The sample holds many counts of this clone. Its cognate antigen has yet to be identified. No much larger clone exists at a distance of one base, and base qualities are not known. The record originates from a study of beta chain features in type 1 diabetes (dated by TCRdb to about 2018). Background for the entire study: Patients and healthy donors did not differ in mean age, gender distribution, total cell number or subset yield. A total of over 95,000,000 sorted cells were examined across all samples, and RNA yield correlated strongly with the number of cells per subset. The study compared TCRB repertoires of sorted circulating CD4+ T cell subsets between recently diagnosed type 1 diabetes patients and matched healthy donors. Naive and central memory subsets were obtained from all 28 donors, but regulatory and stem cell-like memory subsets were isolated from only 8 patients and roughly eight healthy donors. The study at large found these results: Naive, central memory and regulatory TCRB repertoires appeared more similar among patients than among healthy donors. In all four CD4+ subsets, TCRB CDR3 length was moderately but significantly shorter in type 1 diabetes patients. Fewer insertions and more nucleotide deletions at VDJ recombination sites were observed in patients with type 1 diabetes, implying thymic rearrangement abnormalities. Shorter templates might be favored by PCR, yet because patient and control samples were amplified and corrected together, any such skew would affect both groups equally. Because cDNA was sequenced instead of genomic DNA, highly expressing activated cells could be over-represented, though the groups showed no difference in activation or CD3 levels. Because the HLA sub-analyses included only small numbers of individuals, any influence of HLA type on TCRB rearrangement was left unresolved.

All of the isolated RNA was reverse transcribed with the High Capacity cDNA Reverse Transcription Kit, so expressed TCRB transcripts were sequenced. Naive, central memory and regulatory T cell samples underwent deep immunoSEQ sequencing, averaging around 3.7 million total reads per sample. Sorted cells were lysed in RLT buffer, and RNA was extracted using DNase-treated RNeasy Micro or Mini kits according to cell number. Each cell subset was processed separately to prevent cross-contamination, with patient and healthy donor samples processed together. Using the immunoSEQ multiplex PCR, TCRB sequences were amplified from cDNA into 87-bp fragments spanning the CDR3 region. Amplicons were sequenced on the Illumina HiSeq platform. Processing in the source paper ran as follows. Synthetic template baselines were used to correct PCR bias computationally, reads within Hamming distance 2 were collapsed, and singletons that could not be merged were discarded. Reads were aligned to IMGT to assign V, D and J genes, CDR3 length, and insertions or deletions at six rearrangement sites. Within each subset, clonotype counts were normalized to sorted cell number, and only after that were true diversity and Gini coefficients computed with the tcR R package. The overlap coefficient, calculated on TCRB nucleotide sequences, was used to quantify repertoire sharing. TCRdb retrieved this table from immuneACCESS and kept in-frame rearrangements only. Not all clones are present; in checked studies, unresolved V genes account for under half, and no reason is known for the remainder. Clone size and the V and J calls come from that table; the DNA yielded D and trimming. In this sample the table shows roughly 140,000 clones, 11% of which occur a single time. The ten largest clones represent 2% to 2.5% of the sample.

A single peripheral blood draw of approximately 100 mL on average was collected from each donor into heparinised tubes. Naive, central memory, regulatory and stem cell-like memory CD4+ T cells were sorted on a BD FACSAria II using a panel including CD45RO, CCR7, CD25, CD127, CD95 and CD27. A purity above 95% was achieved for all sorted populations. PBMCs were isolated right away by Lymphoprep density gradient centrifugation and were stained directly, without culture. To minimize batch effects, samples were stained and sorted in pairs, one healthy donor with one patient per experiment. The receptor was isolated from a man aged 18 to 35 in good health. The sample taken for sequencing was central memory CD4+ T cells from blood.

The CDR3 reads as follows: CASSQGRQQETQYF. The nucleotides read TGTGCCAGCAGCCAAGGGCGTCAGCAAGAGACCCAGTACTTC. The rearrangement joined TRBV16 to TRBJ2-5; no D gene can be assigned with confidence. Trimming removed 2 bases from V and 2 bases from J, leaving 9 bases between the germline ends. The germline V gene yields KGHSY for CDR1 and FQNENV for CDR2. The CDR3 sequence holds 14 residues, the cysteine and phenylalanine included. This entry keeps only the CDR3 DNA: 42 bases, framed from base 1.